This TCR beta chain was identified in a study of somatic mutations in cytotoxic T cells in rheumatoid arthritis. Looking at the study overall: Certain V beta antibody-stained T-cell populations, V beta1+ cells sequenced for TCRB among them, were flow-sorted to nearly 100% purity. Findings and caveats of the study: For CD8+ T-cell clonality, rheumatoid arthritis patients and age-matched healthy controls did not differ significantly. TRBV07 showed slight underrepresentation in rheumatoid arthritis patients, unadjusted for multiple comparisons.

Repertoires were generated with immunoSEQ multiplex PCR, while TCRdb's copy carries only in-frame clones and drops some. The data contain tens of thousands of clones, about 82% of them singletons. With 0 bases removed from V and 4 bases from J, the gap between germline ends came to 16 bases. Per germline, CDR1 MNHNY and CDR2 SVGAGI (reference sequence). CDR3 length equals 16 residues. Researchers isolated CD4+ and CD8+ cells by positive magnetic bead selection and then checked their purity by flow cytometry. A word on this clone: Antigen specificity is unknown.

The source material was CD8+ T cells sorted from blood. This chain connects TRBV6-6 to TRBJ2-7; D unresolved. The origin of this receptor is an adult with rheumatoid arthritis. CDR3: CASSYSIRGGEYEQYF. The CDR3 nucleotides are TGTGCCAGCAGTTACTCGATCCGTGGTGGGGAATACGAGCAGTACTTC.